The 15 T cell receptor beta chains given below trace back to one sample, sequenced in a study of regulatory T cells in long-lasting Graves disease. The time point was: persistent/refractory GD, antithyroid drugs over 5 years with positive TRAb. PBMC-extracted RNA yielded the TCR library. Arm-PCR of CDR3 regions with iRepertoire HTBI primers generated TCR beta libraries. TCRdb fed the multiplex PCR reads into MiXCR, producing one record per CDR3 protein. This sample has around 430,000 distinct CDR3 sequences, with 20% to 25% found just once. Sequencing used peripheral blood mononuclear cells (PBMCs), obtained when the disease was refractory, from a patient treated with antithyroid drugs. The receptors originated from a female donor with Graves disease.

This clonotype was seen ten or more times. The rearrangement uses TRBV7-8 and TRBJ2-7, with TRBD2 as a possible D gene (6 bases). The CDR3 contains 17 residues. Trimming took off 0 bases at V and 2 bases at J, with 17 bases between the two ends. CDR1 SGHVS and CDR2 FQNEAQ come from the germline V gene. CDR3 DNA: TGTGCCAGCAGCTTAGCGGCGAGTATCGGGGGTCCCTACGAGCAGTACTTC. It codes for CASSLAASIGGPYEQYF.

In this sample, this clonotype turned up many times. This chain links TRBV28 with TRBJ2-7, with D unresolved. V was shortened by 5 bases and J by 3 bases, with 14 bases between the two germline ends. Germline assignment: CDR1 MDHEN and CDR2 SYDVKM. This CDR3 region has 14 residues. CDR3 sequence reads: CASSLTPRSYEQYF. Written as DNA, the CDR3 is TGTGCCAGCAGTCTCACTCCCCGTAGCTACGAGCAGTACTTC.

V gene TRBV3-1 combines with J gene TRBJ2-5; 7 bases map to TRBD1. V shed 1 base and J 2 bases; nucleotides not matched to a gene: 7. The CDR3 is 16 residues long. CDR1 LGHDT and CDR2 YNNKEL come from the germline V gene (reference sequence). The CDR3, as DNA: TGTGCCAGCAGCCAAGGATCAACAGGGGCTCAAGAGACCCAGTACTTC. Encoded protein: CASSQGSTGAQETQYF.

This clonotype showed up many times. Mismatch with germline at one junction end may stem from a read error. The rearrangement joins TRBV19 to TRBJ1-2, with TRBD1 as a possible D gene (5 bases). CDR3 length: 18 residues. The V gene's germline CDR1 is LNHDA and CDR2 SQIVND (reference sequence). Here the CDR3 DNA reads TGTGCCAGTAGTAGAACAGGTGTCCCGTCGTATTGGCCTCTTTTAACAGACTTC. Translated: CASSRTGVPSYWPLLTDF. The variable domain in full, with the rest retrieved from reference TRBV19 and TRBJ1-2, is DGGITQSPKYLFRKEGQNVTLSCEQNLNHDAMYWYRQDPGQGLRLIYYSQIVNDFQKGDIAEGYSVSREKKESFPLTVTSAQKNPTAFYLCASSRTGVPSYWPLLTDFGSGTRLTVV.

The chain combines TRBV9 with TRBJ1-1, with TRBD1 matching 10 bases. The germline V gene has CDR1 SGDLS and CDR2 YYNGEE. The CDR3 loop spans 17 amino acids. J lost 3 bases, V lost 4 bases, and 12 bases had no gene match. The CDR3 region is CASSPRDRGRVYTEAFF. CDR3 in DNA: TGTGCCAGCAGCCCTCGGGACAGGGGAAGGGTATACACTGAAGCTTTCTTT.

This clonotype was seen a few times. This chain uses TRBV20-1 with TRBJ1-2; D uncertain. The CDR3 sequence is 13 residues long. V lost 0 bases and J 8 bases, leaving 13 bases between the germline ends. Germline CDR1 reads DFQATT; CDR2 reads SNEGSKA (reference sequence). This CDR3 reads CSARDSRSLGYTF. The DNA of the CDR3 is TGCAGTGCTAGAGACTCTAGGAGCCTGGGCTACACCTTC.

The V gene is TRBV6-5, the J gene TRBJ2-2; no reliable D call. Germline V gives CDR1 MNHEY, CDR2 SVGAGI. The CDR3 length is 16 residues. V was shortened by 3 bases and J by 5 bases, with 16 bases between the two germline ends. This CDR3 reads CASSYPDGVGTGELFF. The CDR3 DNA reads TGTGCCAGCAGTTATCCCGACGGCGTGGGAACCGGGGAGCTGTTTTTT.

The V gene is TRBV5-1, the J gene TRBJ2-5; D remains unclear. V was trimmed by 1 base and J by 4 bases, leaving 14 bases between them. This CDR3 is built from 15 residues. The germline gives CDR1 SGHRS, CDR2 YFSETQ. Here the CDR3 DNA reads TGCGCCAGCAGCTTGATTACTGCTCGTCGAGAGACCCAGTACTTC. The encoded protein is CASSLITARRETQYF.

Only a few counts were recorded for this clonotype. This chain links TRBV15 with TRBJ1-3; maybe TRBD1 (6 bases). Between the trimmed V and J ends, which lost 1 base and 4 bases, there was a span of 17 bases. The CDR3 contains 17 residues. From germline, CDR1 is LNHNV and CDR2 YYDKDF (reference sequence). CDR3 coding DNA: TGTGCCACCAGCAGAGCGGGGGGCATAACATCGGGAAACACCATATATTTT. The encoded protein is CATSRAGGITSGNTIYF.

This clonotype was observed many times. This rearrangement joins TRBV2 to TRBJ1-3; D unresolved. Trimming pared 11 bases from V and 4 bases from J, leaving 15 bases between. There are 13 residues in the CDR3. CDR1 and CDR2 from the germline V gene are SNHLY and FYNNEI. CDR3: CASRPHGGNTIYF. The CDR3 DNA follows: TGTGCCTCACGTCCTCATGGGGGAAACACCATATATTTT.

This chain's CDR3 is CASSIRDAYGYTF. The CDR3 DNA follows: TGTGCCAGCTCTATCAGGGACGCCTATGGCTACACCTTC. The chain joins TRBV2 to TRBJ1-2; maybe TRBD1 (5 bases). Germline V gene lookup returns CDR1 SNHLY and CDR2 FYNNEI. The V end lost 8 bases, the J end lost 4 bases, and 14 bases lay between the germline ends. The CDR3 spans 13 residues.

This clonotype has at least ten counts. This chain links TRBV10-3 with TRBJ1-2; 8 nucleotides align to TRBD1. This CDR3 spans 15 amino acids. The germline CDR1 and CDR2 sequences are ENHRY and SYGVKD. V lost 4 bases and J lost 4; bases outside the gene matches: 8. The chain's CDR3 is CAISVGQGFGYGYTF. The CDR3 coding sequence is TGTGCCATCAGTGTCGGACAGGGTTTTGGCTATGGCTACACCTTC.

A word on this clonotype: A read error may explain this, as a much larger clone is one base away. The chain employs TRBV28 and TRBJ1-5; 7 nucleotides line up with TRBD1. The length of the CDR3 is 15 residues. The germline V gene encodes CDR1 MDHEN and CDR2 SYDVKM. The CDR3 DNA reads TGTGCCAGCAGACCTACAGGGGAAGGGAATCAGTCCCAGCATTTT. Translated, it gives CASRPTGEGNQSQHF.

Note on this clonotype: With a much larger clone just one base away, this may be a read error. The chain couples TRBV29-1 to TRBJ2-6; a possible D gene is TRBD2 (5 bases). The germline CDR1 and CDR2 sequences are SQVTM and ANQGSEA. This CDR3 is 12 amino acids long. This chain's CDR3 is CGVDTGANVLTF. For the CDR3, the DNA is TGCGGCGTTGATACGGGAGCCAACGTCCTGACTTTC.

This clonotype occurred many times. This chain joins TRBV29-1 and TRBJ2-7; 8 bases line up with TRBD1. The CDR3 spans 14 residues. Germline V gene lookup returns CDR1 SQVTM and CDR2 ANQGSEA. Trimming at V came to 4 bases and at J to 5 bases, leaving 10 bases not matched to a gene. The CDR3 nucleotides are TGCAGCGTTGTGCCGGACAGGGCGGACGACGAGCAGTACTTC. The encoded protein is CSVVPDRADDEQYF.